This TCR beta chain is from a study of cytomegalovirus exposure and HLA in healthy donors. With 60 Vbeta and 13 Jbeta primers, the PCR was carried out. The repertoire was sequenced with immunoSEQ multiplex PCR; TCRdb's copy has only in-frame clones and lacks some. The profile covers some 130,000 clones, with about 77% appearing a single time and under 1.5% taken by the ten largest. Germline V gives CDR1 MNHEY, CDR2 SMNVEV (reference sequence). V was pared by 4 bases and J by 1 base, with 8 bases between. The CDR3 is made up of 14 amino acids. The TCR comes from a man aged 45 to 65 in good health and CMV-seronegative. The rearrangement links TRBV27 to TRBJ1-5, with D perhaps matching TRBD1 (5 bases). Sequencing used PBMCs. The CDR3 region is CASSSGESNQPQHF. In DNA form, the CDR3 reads TGTGCCAGCAGTTCGGGGGAGAGCAATCAGCCCCAGCATTTT.